This T cell receptor (beta chain) was recorded in a study of T cell repertoires in cytomegalovirus infection. Study information: The authors relied on CMV epitopes, both recently identified HLA-C-restricted and well-studied HLA-B-restricted.

TCRdb passed the reads through MiXCR, listing each CDR3 protein once. This sample has over 250,000 distinct CDR3 sequences, with 22% found just once. General observations from the study: Ex vivo, HLA-C-restricted CMV-specific TCR beta clonotypes prevailed over the rest of the response.

About this clonotype itself: Its antigen is currently unknown.

Germline V gives CDR1 SNHLY, CDR2 FYNNEI. This CDR3 is 16 amino acids long. Trimming at V came to 6 bases and at J to 2 bases, leaving 7 bases not matched to a gene. J is TRBJ2-6 and V is TRBV2; 7 bases are a match to TRBD1. The sequenced sample was cultured PBMCs, obtained from culture after CMV antigen stimulation. The origin of this receptor is a human donor in good health (CMV status not recorded). Some clones in this sample may be carry-over from other donors' samples. The CDR3 region has the DNA TGTGCCAGCAGCAGGGGGAGAGGGACTGGGGCCAACGTCCTGACTTTC. This translates into CASSRGRGTGANVLTF.